Included here is one T cell receptor beta chain sequence, with context. The sample is drawn from a study of blood T cell repertoires in COVID-19. About the study: Acute-phase and convalescent COVID-19 samples originated in the United States, Italy and Spain. T cells, B-cell-depleted T cells, or PBMCs supplied cDNA or gDNA.

TCRdb's table, derived via immunoSEQ multiplex PCR, lists solely in-frame clones and lacks some. The sample includes about 280,000 clones, about 89% of them seen just once. Sequencing was carried out using peripheral blood. The receptor was derived from a middle-aged woman who had recovered from COVID-19.

This CDR3 is CASSSTSGRALGQFF. The CDR3 nucleotides are TGTGCCAGCAGCTCAACTAGCGGGAGGGCCTTGGGGCAGTTCTTC. This chain joins TRBV28 and TRBJ2-1; 13 bases agree with TRBD2. Per the germline V gene, CDR1 is MDHEN and CDR2 is SYDVKM. The V and J ends lost 6 bases and 12 bases, in that order; junction bases with no gene match: 11. The CDR3 contains 15 residues. Full variable domain (outside the CDR3, taken from reference TRBV28 and TRBJ2-1): DVKVTQSSRYLVKRTGEKVFLECVQDMDHENMFWYRQDPGLGLRLIYFSYDVKMKEKGDIPEGYSVSREKKERFSLILESASTNQTSMYLCASSSTSGRALGQFFGPGTRLTVL.